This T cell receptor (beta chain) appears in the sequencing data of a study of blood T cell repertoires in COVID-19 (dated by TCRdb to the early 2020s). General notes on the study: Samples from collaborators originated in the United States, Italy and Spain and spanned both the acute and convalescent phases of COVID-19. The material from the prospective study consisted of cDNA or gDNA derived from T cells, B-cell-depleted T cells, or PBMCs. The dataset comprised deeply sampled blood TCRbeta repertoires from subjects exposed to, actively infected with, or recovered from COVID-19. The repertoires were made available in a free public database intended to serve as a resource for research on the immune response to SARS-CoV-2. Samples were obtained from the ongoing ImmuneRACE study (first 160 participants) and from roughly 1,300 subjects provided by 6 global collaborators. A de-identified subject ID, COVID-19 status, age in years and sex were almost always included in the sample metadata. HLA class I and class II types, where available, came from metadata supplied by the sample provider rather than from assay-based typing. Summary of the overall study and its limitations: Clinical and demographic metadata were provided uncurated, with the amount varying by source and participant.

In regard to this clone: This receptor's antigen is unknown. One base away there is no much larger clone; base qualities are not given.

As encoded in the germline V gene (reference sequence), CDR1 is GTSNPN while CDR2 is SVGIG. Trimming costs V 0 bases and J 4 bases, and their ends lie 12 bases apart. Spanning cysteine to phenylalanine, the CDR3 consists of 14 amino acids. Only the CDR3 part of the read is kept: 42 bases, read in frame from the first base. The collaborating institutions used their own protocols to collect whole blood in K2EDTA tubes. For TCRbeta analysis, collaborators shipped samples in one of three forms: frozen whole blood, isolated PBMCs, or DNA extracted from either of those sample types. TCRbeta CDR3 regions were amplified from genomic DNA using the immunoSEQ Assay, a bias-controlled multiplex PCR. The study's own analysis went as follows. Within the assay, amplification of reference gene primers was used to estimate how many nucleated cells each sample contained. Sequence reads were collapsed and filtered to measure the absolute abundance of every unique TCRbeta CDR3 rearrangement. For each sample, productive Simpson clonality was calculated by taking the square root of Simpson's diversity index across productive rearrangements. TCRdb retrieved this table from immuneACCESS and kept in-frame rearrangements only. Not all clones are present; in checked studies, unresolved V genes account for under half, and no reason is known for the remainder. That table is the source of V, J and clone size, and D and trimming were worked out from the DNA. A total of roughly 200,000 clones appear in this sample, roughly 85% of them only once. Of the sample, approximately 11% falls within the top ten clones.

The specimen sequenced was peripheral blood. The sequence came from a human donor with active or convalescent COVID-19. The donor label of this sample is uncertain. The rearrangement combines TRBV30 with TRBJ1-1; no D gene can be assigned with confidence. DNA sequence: TGTGCCTGGAGTGTGGGAGGGAGGGCCACTGAAGCTTTCTTT. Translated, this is CAWSVGGRATEAFF.